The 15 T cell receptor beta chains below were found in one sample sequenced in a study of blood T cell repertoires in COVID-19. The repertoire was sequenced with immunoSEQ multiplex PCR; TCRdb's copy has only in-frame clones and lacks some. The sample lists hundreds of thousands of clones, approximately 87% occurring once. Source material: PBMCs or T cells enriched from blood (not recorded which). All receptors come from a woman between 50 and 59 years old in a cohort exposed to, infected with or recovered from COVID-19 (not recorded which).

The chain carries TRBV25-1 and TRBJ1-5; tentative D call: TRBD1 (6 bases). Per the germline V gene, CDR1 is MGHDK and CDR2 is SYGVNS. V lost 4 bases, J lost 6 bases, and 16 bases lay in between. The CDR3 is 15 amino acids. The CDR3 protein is CASSGKGEWGQPQHF. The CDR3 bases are TGTGCCAGCAGTGGTAAGGGGGAATGGGGTCAGCCCCAGCATTTT.

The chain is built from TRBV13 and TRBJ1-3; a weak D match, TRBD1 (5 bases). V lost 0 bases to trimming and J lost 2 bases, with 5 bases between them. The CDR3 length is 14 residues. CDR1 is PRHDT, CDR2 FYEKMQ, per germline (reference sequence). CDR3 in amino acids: CASSLGTAGNTIYF. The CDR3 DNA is TGTGCCAGCAGCTTAGGGACAGCTGGAAACACCATATATTTT.

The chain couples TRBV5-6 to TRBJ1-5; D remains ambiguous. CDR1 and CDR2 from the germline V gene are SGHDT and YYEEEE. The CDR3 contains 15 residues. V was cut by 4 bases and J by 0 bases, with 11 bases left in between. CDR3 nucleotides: TGTGCCAGCAGCGGCTCCGGGTTTAGCAATCAGCCCCAGCATTTT. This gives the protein CASSGSGFSNQPQHF.

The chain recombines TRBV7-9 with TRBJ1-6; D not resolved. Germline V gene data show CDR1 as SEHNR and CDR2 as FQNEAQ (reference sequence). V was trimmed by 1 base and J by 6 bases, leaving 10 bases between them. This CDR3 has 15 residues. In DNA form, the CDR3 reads TGTGCCAGCAGCTTAGTGGGGAGTATTAATTCACCCCTCCACTTT. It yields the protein CASSLVGSINSPLHF. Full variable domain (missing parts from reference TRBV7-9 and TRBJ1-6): DTGVSQNPRHKITKRGQNVTFRCDPISEHNRLYWYRQTLGQGPEFLTYFQNEAQLEKSRLLSDRFSAERPKGSFSTLEIQRTEQGDSAMYLCASSLVGSINSPLHFGNGTRLTVT.

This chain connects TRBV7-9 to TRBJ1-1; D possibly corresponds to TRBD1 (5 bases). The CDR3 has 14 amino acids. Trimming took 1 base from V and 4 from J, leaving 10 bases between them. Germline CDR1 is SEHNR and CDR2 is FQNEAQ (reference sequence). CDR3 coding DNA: TGTGCCAGCAGCTTAGGACGGGGGGGCACTGAAGCTTTCTTT. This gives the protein CASSLGRGGTEAFF.

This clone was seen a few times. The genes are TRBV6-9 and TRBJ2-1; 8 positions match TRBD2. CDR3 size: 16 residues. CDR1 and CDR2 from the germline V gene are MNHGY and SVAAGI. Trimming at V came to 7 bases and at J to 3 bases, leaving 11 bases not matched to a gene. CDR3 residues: CASTGGGSQVYNEQFF. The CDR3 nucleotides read TGTGCCAGCACGGGAGGGGGGTCCCAAGTCTACAATGAGCAGTTCTTC.

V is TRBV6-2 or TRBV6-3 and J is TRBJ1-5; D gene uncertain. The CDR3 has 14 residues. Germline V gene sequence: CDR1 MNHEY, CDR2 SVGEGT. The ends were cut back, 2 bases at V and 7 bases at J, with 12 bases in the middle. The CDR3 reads CASSYDPPRQPQHF. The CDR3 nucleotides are TGTGCCAGCAGTTACGATCCCCCGCGACAGCCCCAGCATTTT.

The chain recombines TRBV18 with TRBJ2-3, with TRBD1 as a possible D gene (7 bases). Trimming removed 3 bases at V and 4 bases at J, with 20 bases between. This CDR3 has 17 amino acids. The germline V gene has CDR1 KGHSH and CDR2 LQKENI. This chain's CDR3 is CASSPSGGLLFSDTQYF. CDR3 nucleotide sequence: TGTGCCAGCTCACCCTCAGGGGGGTTATTGTTTTCAGATACGCAGTATTTT.

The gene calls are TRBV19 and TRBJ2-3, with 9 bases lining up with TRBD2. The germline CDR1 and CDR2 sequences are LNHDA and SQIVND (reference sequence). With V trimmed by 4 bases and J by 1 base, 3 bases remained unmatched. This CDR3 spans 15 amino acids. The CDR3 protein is CASSTSGGRTDTQYF. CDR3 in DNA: TGTGCCAGTAGTACCAGCGGGGGGCGCACAGATACGCAGTATTTT.

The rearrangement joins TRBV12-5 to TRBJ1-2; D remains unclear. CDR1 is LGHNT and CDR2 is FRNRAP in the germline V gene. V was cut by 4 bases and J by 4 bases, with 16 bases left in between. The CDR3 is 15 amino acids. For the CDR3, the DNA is TGTGCTAGTGGTTCCCCGCGGGCAGCATGCTATGGCTACACCTTC. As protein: CASGSPRAACYGYTF.

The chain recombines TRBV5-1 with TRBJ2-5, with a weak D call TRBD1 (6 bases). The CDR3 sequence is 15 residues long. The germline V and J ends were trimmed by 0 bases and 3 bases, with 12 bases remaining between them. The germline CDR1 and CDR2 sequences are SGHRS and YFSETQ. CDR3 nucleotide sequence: TGCGCCAGCAGCTTGGGGGGGCGAACGGAAGAGACCCAGTACTTC. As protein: CASSLGGRTEETQYF.

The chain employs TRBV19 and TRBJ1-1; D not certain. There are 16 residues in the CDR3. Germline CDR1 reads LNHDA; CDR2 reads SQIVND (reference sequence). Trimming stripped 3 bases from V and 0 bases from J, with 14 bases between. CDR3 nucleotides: TGTGCCAGTAGTATGCGCCTTGGCGGCTTGAACACTGAAGCTTTCTTT. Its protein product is CASSMRLGGLNTEAFF.

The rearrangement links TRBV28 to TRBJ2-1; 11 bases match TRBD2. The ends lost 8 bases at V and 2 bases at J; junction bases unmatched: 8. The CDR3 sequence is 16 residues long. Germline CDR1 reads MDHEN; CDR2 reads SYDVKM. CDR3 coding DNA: TGTGCCAGCCCGCCTAGCGGGGGGTTCCCCTACAATGAGCAGTTCTTC. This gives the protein CASPPSGGFPYNEQFF.

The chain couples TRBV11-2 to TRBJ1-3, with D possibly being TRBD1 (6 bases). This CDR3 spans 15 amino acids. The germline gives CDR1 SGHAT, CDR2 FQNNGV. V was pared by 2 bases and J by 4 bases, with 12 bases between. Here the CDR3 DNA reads TGTGCCAGCAGCTTATCGGACAGAGGAGGAAACACCATATATTTT. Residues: CASSLSDRGGNTIYF.

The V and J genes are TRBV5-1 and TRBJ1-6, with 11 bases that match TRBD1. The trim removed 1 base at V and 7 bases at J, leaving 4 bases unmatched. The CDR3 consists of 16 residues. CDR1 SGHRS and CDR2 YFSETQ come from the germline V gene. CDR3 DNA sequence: TGCGCCAGCAGCTTGTGGGACAGGGGGAGGAATTCACCCCTCCACTTT. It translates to CASSLWDRGRNSPLHF.